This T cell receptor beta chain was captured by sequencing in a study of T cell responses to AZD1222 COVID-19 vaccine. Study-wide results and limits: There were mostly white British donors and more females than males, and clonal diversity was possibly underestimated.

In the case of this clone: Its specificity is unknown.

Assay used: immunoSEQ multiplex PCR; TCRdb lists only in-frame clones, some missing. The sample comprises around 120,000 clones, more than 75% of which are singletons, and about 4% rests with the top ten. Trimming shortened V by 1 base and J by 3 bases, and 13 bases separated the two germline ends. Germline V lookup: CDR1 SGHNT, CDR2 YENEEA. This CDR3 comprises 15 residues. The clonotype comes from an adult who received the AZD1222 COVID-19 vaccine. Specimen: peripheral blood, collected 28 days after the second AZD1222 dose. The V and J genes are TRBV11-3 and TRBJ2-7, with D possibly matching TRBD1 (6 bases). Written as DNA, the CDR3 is TGTGCCAGCAGCTTAGGCGGACAGTTAGTCTACGAGCAGTACTTC. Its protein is CASSLGGQLVYEQYF.